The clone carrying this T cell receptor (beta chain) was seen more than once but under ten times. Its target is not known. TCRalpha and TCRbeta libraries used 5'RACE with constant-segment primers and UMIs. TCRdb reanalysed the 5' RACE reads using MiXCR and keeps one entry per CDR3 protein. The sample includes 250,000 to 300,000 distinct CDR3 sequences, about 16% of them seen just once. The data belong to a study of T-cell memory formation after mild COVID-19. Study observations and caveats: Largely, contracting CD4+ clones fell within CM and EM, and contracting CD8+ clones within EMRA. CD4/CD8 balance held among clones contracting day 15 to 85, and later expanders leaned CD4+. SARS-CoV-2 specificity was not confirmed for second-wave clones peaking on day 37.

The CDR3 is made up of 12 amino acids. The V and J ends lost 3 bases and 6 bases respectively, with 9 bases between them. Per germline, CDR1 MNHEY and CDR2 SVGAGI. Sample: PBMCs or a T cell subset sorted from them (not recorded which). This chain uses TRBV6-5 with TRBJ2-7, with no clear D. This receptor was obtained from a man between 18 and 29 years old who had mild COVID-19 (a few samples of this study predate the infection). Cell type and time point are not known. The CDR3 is CASSYPGSEQYF. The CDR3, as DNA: TGTGCCAGCAGTTATCCAGGCAGCGAGCAGTACTTC.